These 24 T cell receptor beta chains were sequenced from one sample in a study of Ad26.COV2.S vaccination and SARS-CoV-2 variants. Profiled with immunoSEQ multiplex PCR; TCRdb holds only in-frame clones, not every one. The table shows around 380,000 clones, with approximately 90% occurring only once. Noted treatment: 15 to 20 received Ad26.COV2.S at low or high dose, single or two shots; about 5 received placebo; per-sample allocation not given. Collection of samples fell on day 63 after the first vaccine or placebo injection. The sequencing used peripheral blood, collected in a trial of Ad26.COV2.S vaccine versus placebo. The receptors derive from a person between 18 and 65 years old who received the Ad26.COV2.S COVID-19 vaccine or a placebo.

This clone was observed once. The chain carries TRBV10-1 and TRBJ2-3; no firm D call. Germline assignment: CDR1 WNHNN and CDR2 SYGVQD (reference sequence). The CDR3 loop spans 14 amino acids. The V end lost 2 bases, the J end lost 1 base, and 7 bases lay between the germline ends. In nucleotides, the CDR3 is TGCGCCAGCAGTGAGCTCCCGGGCACAGATACGCAGTATTTT. Translated, it gives CASSELPGTDTQYF.

CDR3 sequence reads: CASSKGGGGIRTDTQYF. In nucleotides, the CDR3 is TGTGCCAGCAGCAAAGGAGGAGGGGGAATACGCACAGATACGCAGTATTTT. The rearrangement joins TRBV21-1 to TRBJ2-3. TRBV21-1 represents a pseudogene. CDR3 length: 17 amino acids.

This clone was seen a handful of times. The chain combines TRBV4-1 with TRBJ1-6, with TRBD1 as a possible D gene (6 bases). The ends were cut back, 2 bases at V and 8 bases at J, with 10 bases in the middle. The CDR3 totals 14 residues. Germline V gene data show CDR1 as MGHRA and CDR2 as YSYEKL. The CDR3 spells CASSQSPGDSPLHF. The CDR3 region has the DNA TGCGCCAGCAGCCAATCACCAGGGGATTCACCCCTCCACTTT.

CDR3: CASSRHKDEQYF. The CDR3 DNA reads as TGTGCCAGCAGCCGTCATAAGGACGAGCAGTACTTC. The genes are TRBV3-1 (or the pseudogene TRBV3-2) and TRBJ2-7; D remains ambiguous. The CDR3 is made up of 12 amino acids. V lost 4 bases to trimming and J lost 5 bases, with 9 bases between them. Germline assignment: CDR1 LGHDT and CDR2 YNNKEL (reference sequence).

This clone was picked up a small number of times. The J gene is TRBJ2-2, the V gene TRBV7-8, with unresolved D. Germline-derived CDR1 and CDR2 are SGHVS and FQNEAQ. V was pared by 3 bases and J by 0 bases, with 8 bases between. CDR3 length: 15 residues. DNA of the CDR3: TGTGCCAGCAGCTTCACAAACGCGAACACCGGGGAGCTGTTTTTT. Amino acids: CASSFTNANTGELFF.

The rearrangement links TRBV7-8 to TRBJ1-5; a weak D match, TRBD1 (5 bases). The CDR3 contains 15 residues. V gave up 5 bases and J gave up 3 bases, with 14 bases separating them. Per germline, CDR1 SGHVS and CDR2 FQNEAQ. CDR3 bases: TGTGCCAGCAGCCCGAGTAGGGACCCCAATCAGCCCCAGCATTTT. It codes for CASSPSRDPNQPQHF.

J is TRBJ1-1 and V is TRBV19; no firm D call. Trimming cost V 7 bases and J 0 bases, with 12 bases left between them. Germline CDR1 reads LNHDA; CDR2 reads SQIVND (reference sequence). The CDR3 length is 14 residues. The CDR3 here is CASIRSSVNTEAFF. DNA of the CDR3: TGTGCCAGTATAAGAAGTTCAGTGAACACTGAAGCTTTCTTT.

Turning to this clone: Distinct nucleotide sequences in the sample also encode this CDR3. The chain carries TRBV5-1 and TRBJ2-3; D ambiguous. This CDR3 spans 12 amino acids. Germline V lookup: CDR1 SGHRS, CDR2 YFSETQ. Trimming stripped 0 bases from V and 3 bases from J, with 2 bases between. CDR3 loop: CASSLATDTQYF. DNA for the CDR3: TGCGCCAGCAGCTTGGCGACAGATACGCAGTATTTT.

As regards this clone: The sample carries other DNA sequences with the same CDR3. V gene TRBV3-1 (or the pseudogene TRBV3-2) combines with J gene TRBJ2-1; unclear D gene. Per the germline V gene, CDR1 is LGHDT and CDR2 is YNNKEL (reference sequence). The CDR3 runs to 13 residues. V lost 1 base to trimming and J lost 7 bases, with 8 bases between them. Here the CDR3 reads CASSQGSVNEQFF. CDR3 coding DNA: TGTGCCAGCAGCCAAGGGTCGGTGAATGAGCAGTTCTTC.

The chain is built from TRBV6-2 or TRBV6-3 and TRBJ2-3, with 9 nucleotides matching TRBD1. Unmatched junction bases numbered 7, after V lost 4 bases and J lost 2 bases. Germline lookup yields CDR1 MNHEY and CDR2 SVGEGT. This CDR3 comprises 16 residues. In nucleotides, the CDR3 is TGTGCCAGCAGTTCGAGCGACAGGGGGGTCACAGATACGCAGTATTTT. Translated: CASSSSDRGVTDTQYF.

The CDR3 sequence: CASSRTVRQPQHF. The CDR3 DNA is TGTGCCAGTAGTAGGACAGTCCGACAGCCCCAGCATTTT. The chain carries TRBV19 and TRBJ1-5; maybe TRBD1 (6 bases). The length of the CDR3 is 13 residues. Trimming took off 4 bases at V and 7 bases at J, with 11 bases between the two ends. CDR1 is LNHDA, CDR2 SQIVND, per germline (reference sequence).

This chain joins TRBV7-6 and TRBJ1-6, with 7 bases that match TRBD1. The CDR3 spans 17 residues. The germline gives CDR1 SGHVS, CDR2 FNYEAQ. Germline trimming cut 1 base from V and 0 bases from J; bases unmatched to any gene: 3. The CDR3 sequence is CASSLGGDSSYNSPLHF. The CDR3 nucleotides read TGTGCCAGCAGCTTAGGCGGGGACAGCTCCTATAATTCACCCCTCCACTTT.

The chain recombines TRBV2 with TRBJ1-4, with D tentatively TRBD1 (6 bases). Looked up from germline, CDR1 is SNHLY and CDR2 is FYNNEI. This CDR3 is 14 amino acids long. With 7 bases removed from V and 8 bases from J, the gap between germline ends came to 17 bases. The CDR3 DNA is TGTGCCAGCAATGTGGCAGGGGAGGGCGAAAAACTGTTTTTT. Amino acids: CASNVAGEGEKLFF.

This chain links TRBV9 with TRBJ2-6; D unresolved. Deletions cut 0 bases from V and 0 bases from J, with 7 bases between. The CDR3 is made up of 16 amino acids. CDR1 is SGDLS and CDR2 is YYNGEE in the germline V gene. CDR3 sequence reads: CASSVASGSGANVLTF. DNA for the CDR3: TGTGCCAGCAGCGTAGCCTCGGGCTCTGGGGCCAACGTCCTGACTTTC. Variable domain in full (rest from reference TRBV9 and TRBJ2-6): DSGVTQTPKHLITATGQRVTLRCSPRSGDLSVYWYQQSLDQGLQFLIQYYNGEERAKGNILERFSAQQFPDLHSELNLSSLELGDSALYFCASSVASGSGANVLTFGAGSRLTVL.

This clone was detected only once. The chain combines TRBV18 with TRBJ2-5, with 10 bases that match TRBD2. Trimming cost V 2 bases and J 2 bases; bases outside gene matches: 8. This CDR3 is 17 amino acids long. CDR1 is KGHSH and CDR2 is LQKENI in the germline V gene. The CDR3 loop reads CASSPRISGGFQETQYF. As DNA, the CDR3 is TGTGCCAGCTCACCAAGAATTAGCGGGGGGTTTCAAGAGACCCAGTACTTC.

This clone was seen more than once but under ten times. The rearrangement uses TRBV19 and TRBJ1-5; 7 bases fit TRBD1. V dropped 1 base and J dropped 4; count of bases not matched to a gene: 4. In germline, CDR1 is LNHDA, CDR2 SQIVND (reference sequence). The CDR3 is 15 amino acids. The DNA of the CDR3 is TGTGCCAGTAGTATAGGGGGGACAGTTAATCAGCCCCAGCATTTT. Translation: CASSIGGTVNQPQHF.

The chain recombines TRBV7-2 with TRBJ1-3; D not certain. CDR1 is SGHTA and CDR2 is FQGNSA in the germline V gene. V was cut by 4 bases and J by 0 bases, with 7 bases left in between. The CDR3 runs to 14 residues. DNA for the CDR3: TGTGCCAGCAGCTCGGCCGGCTCTGGAAACACCATATATTTT. This codes for CASSSAGSGNTIYF.

V is TRBV7-8 and J is TRBJ2-2; D is uncertain. Trimming pared 8 bases from V and 4 bases from J, leaving 8 bases between. The CDR3 has 12 amino acids. CDR1 SGHVS and CDR2 FQNEAQ come from the germline V gene. CDR3 sequence (DNA): TGTGCCAGCGGCTCCTTCACCGGGGAGCTGTTTTTT. This codes for CASGSFTGELFF.

The CDR3 DNA reads as TGTGCCACCAGCAGGACCCCGGGCACTGAAGCTTTCTTT. As protein: CATSRTPGTEAFF. The chain carries TRBV15 and TRBJ1-1; D is ambiguous. V shed 3 bases and J shed 4 bases, with 9 bases lying between them. The V gene's germline CDR1 is LNHNV and CDR2 YYDKDF (reference sequence). This CDR3 comprises 13 residues.

The rearrangement links TRBV6-2 or TRBV6-3 to TRBJ2-7; D tentatively fits TRBD1 or TRBD2 (5 bases each). V was trimmed by 4 bases and J by 3 bases, leaving 13 bases between them. The V gene's germline CDR1 is MNHEY and CDR2 SVGEGT. There are 14 residues in the CDR3. The CDR3 bases are TGTGCCAGCAGTTGGGACGTCGACTTCTACGAGCAGTACTTC. It specifies CASSWDVDFYEQYF.

This sequence joins TRBV6-5 and TRBJ1-5, with D tentatively TRBD1 (5 bases). Germline CDR1 reads MNHEY; CDR2 reads SVGAGI. The CDR3 has 13 residues. The germline V and J ends were trimmed by 7 bases and 6 bases, with 13 bases remaining between them. CDR3 sequence: CASKRGFGQPQHF. In DNA, the CDR3 is TGTGCCAGCAAACGGGGGTTCGGTCAGCCCCAGCATTTT.

The chain has TRBV11-2 and TRBJ1-6; unclear D gene. V was trimmed by 5 bases and J by 1 base, leaving 12 bases between them. Germline CDR1 and CDR2: SGHAT and FQNNGV. CDR3 length equals 16 residues. CDR3 protein: CASSRARESYNSPLHF. In nucleotides, the CDR3 is TGTGCCAGCAGCAGGGCGCGGGAGTCCTATAATTCACCCCTCCACTTT.

This clone was observed once. The chain uses TRBV19 and TRBJ2-2; D gene ambiguous. The CDR3 has 12 amino acids. V was pared by 3 bases and J by 8 bases, with 7 bases between. CDR1 and CDR2 (germline): LNHDA, SQIVND (reference sequence). Written as DNA, the CDR3 is TGTGCCAGTAGTATCTGGGGTGGGGAGCTGTTTTTT. Translated, it gives CASSIWGGELFF. Looking up the rest from reference TRBV19 and TRBJ2-2 gives the full variable domain: DGGITQSPKYLFRKEGQNVTLSCEQNLNHDAMYWYRQDPGQGLRLIYYSQIVNDFQKGDIAEGYSVSREKKESFPLTVTSAQKNPTAFYLCASSIWGGELFFGEGSRLTVL.

This chain links TRBV3-1 (or the pseudogene TRBV3-2) with TRBJ2-3; D uncertain. Germline CDR1 and CDR2: LGHDT and YNNKEL (reference sequence). This CDR3 contains 13 residues. Trimming left V 3 bases short and J 0 bases short, with 4 bases between. CDR3 DNA: TGTGCCAGCAGCCAGCCAAGCACAGATACGCAGTATTTT. The encoded protein is CASSQPSTDTQYF.